These 18 T cell receptor beta chains were all obtained from the same sample, sequenced in a study of cytomegalovirus exposure and HLA in healthy donors. 60 Vbeta and 13 Jbeta primers were used in PCR. The data were produced by immunoSEQ multiplex PCR, yet TCRdb's version contains in-frame clones alone and is incomplete. The sample records some 52,000 clones, around 66% being singletons. Input material: PBMCs. The origin of the receptors is a man aged 18 to 30 in good health and CMV-seronegative.

The V call is TRBV7-9, the J call TRBJ1-5; no clear D gene. The V gene lost 5 bases and the J gene lost 1 base, with 12 bases spanning the gap. Germline loops: CDR1 SEHNR, CDR2 FQNEAQ (reference sequence). The CDR3 sequence is 15 residues long. CDR3 nucleotides: TGTGCCAGCAGCGGGTCCCGAGGGAGCAATCAGCCCCAGCATTTT. This gives the protein CASSGSRGSNQPQHF.

The gene calls are TRBV10-2 and TRBJ2-7; 9 positions agree with TRBD2. This CDR3 has 15 residues. CDR1 and CDR2 (germline): WSHSY, SAAADI. Unmatched junction bases numbered 5, after V lost 5 bases and J lost 0 bases. This CDR3 is CASSTSSGVSYEQYF. The CDR3 nucleotides are TGCGCCAGCAGTACCTCTAGCGGGGTCTCCTACGAGCAGTACTTC.

The rearrangement uses TRBV18 and TRBJ2-1, with D unclear. Per the germline V gene, CDR1 is KGHSH and CDR2 is LQKENI. The CDR3 is 13 amino acids. The V end lost 4 bases, the J end lost 4 bases, and 8 bases lay between the germline ends. CDR3 sequence: CASSQTVYNEQFF. As DNA, the CDR3 is TGTGCCAGCTCACAAACAGTTTACAATGAGCAGTTCTTC.

This chain uses TRBV29-1 with TRBJ2-2; no clear D gene. CDR1 is SQVTM and CDR2 is ANQGSEA in the germline V gene. This CDR3 spans 14 amino acids. Trimming took off 4 bases at V and 0 bases at J, with 9 bases between the two ends. For the CDR3, the DNA is TGCAGCGTTGCGTATCTTTCGAACACCGGGGAGCTGTTTTTT. It encodes CSVAYLSNTGELFF.

The V gene is TRBV14, the J gene TRBJ1-2; D unclear. Germline assignment: CDR1 SGHDN and CDR2 FVKESK. With 1 base removed from V and 4 bases from J, the gap between germline ends came to 13 bases. This CDR3 spans 15 amino acids. This chain's CDR3 is CASSQVAPERYGYTF. DNA for the CDR3: TGTGCCAGCAGCCAAGTCGCCCCAGAGCGCTATGGCTACACCTTC.

This clone was counted a few times. This sequence joins TRBV5-1 and TRBJ2-7; 10 bases align to TRBD1. J was trimmed by 6 bases and V by 7 bases; bases with no gene match: 16. CDR1 is SGHRS, CDR2 YFSETQ, per germline. CDR3 length: 16 residues. CDR3: CASGTPGTGVQGEQYF. The CDR3 DNA is TGCGCCAGCGGAACCCCCGGGACAGGGGTCCAAGGCGAGCAGTACTTC.

J is TRBJ2-5 and V is TRBV29-1; 10 bases match TRBD1. This CDR3 comprises 14 residues. Germline trimming cut 7 bases from V and 11 bases from J; bases unmatched to any gene: 16. The V gene's germline CDR1 is SQVTM and CDR2 ANQGSEA. The CDR3 sequence is CSAVTGTGEWEQYF. CDR3 sequence (DNA): TGCAGCGCTGTAACCGGGACAGGGGAGTGGGAGCAGTACTTC.

The J gene is TRBJ1-2, the V gene TRBV6-5; maybe TRBD1 (5 bases). V dropped 2 bases and J dropped 8 bases, with 15 bases sitting between them. Germline V gene sequence: CDR1 MNHEY, CDR2 SVGAGI. This CDR3 spans 14 amino acids. CDR3 sequence reads: CASSYGAQEMGYTF. The CDR3, as DNA: TGTGCCAGCAGTTACGGTGCACAGGAGATGGGCTACACCTTC.

This chain links TRBV5-6 with TRBJ2-5, with D tentatively TRBD2 (5 bases). There are 14 residues in the CDR3. The germline V gene has CDR1 SGHDT and CDR2 YYEEEE. V was cut by 0 bases and J by 2 bases, with 8 bases left in between. The CDR3 spells CASSLGLQQETQYF. The CDR3, as DNA: TGTGCCAGCAGCTTGGGACTACAACAAGAGACCCAGTACTTC.

The chain carries TRBV5-4 and TRBJ2-7, with D possibly TRBD1 on 6 matching bases. Deletions cut 4 bases from V and 11 bases from J, with 13 bases between. Germline V CDR1 and CDR2: SGHNT, YYREEE (reference sequence). The CDR3 covers 11 residues. The CDR3 loop is CASSRDNREYF. The CDR3 DNA is TGTGCCAGCAGCCGGGACAACCGGGAGTACTTC.

V is TRBV28 and J is TRBJ1-1; D gene uncertain. Germline assignment: CDR1 MDHEN and CDR2 SYDVKM. The CDR3 has 16 amino acids. The ends were cut back, 1 base at V and 5 bases at J, with 17 bases in the middle. The CDR3: CASSLLSGGSRTEAFF. The DNA for the CDR3 is TGTGCCAGCAGTTTATTGTCCGGCGGGAGTCGGACTGAAGCTTTCTTT. The complete variable domain, with remaining parts taken from reference TRBV28 and TRBJ1-1, reads DVKVTQSSRYLVKRTGEKVFLECVQDMDHENMFWYRQDPGLGLRLIYFSYDVKMKEKGDIPEGYSVSREKKERFSLILESASTNQTSMYLCASSLLSGGSRTEAFFGQGTRLTVV.

The V gene is TRBV5-4, the J gene TRBJ1-1; TRBD1 aligns across 10 bases. V lost 2 bases, J lost 1 base, and 2 bases stayed unmatched. The CDR3 has 15 amino acids. Germline CDR1 is SGHNT and CDR2 is YYREEE (reference sequence). CDR3 in amino acids: CASSFDRGQNTEAFF. The CDR3 nucleotides are TGTGCCAGCAGCTTCGACAGGGGGCAGAACACTGAAGCTTTCTTT. The variable domain in full, completed from reference TRBV5-4 and TRBJ1-1, reads ETGVTQSPTHLIKTRGQQVTLRCSSQSGHNTVSWYQQALGQGPQFIFQYYREEENGRGNFPPRFSGLQFPNYSSELNVNALELDDSALYLCASSFDRGQNTEAFFGQGTRLTVV.

This chain connects TRBV7-2 to TRBJ2-5; no reliable D call. CDR3 size: 14 residues. V was pared by 5 bases and J by 2 bases, with 12 bases between. Germline lookup yields CDR1 SGHTA and CDR2 FQGNSA. CDR3 residues: CASSPRGHQETQYF. In DNA form, the CDR3 reads TGTGCCAGCAGCCCCCGCGGCCATCAAGAGACCCAGTACTTC.

V usage is TRBV5-6 and J usage is TRBJ1-1, with unresolved D. Trimming cost V 1 base and J 2 bases, with 6 bases left between them. From germline, CDR1 is SGHDT and CDR2 YYEEEE. CDR3 length equals 13 residues. CDR3 region: CASSLPVNTEAFF. The CDR3 DNA sequence: TGTGCCAGCAGCTTGCCGGTTAACACTGAAGCTTTCTTT.

The chain recombines TRBV7-9 with TRBJ2-1; 7 bases align to TRBD2. The CDR3 totals 15 residues. V trimming: 7 bases; J trimming: 3 bases; junction bases outside the gene matches: 9. Germline CDR1 is SEHNR and CDR2 is FQNEAQ (reference sequence). CDR3 in DNA: TGTGCCAGCACCTCGGGAGCGGGATTCTACAATGAGCAGTTCTTC. Its protein product is CASTSGAGFYNEQFF. Complete variable domain (other parts from reference TRBV7-9 and TRBJ2-1): DTGVSQNPRHKITKRGQNVTFRCDPISEHNRLYWYRQTLGQGPEFLTYFQNEAQLEKSRLLSDRFSAERPKGSFSTLEIQRTEQGDSAMYLCASTSGAGFYNEQFFGPGTRLTVL.

The chain joins TRBV7-8 to TRBJ1-5; D call uncertain. CDR3 length: 12 amino acids. Per germline, CDR1 SGHVS and CDR2 FQNEAQ. V lost 4 bases, J lost 4 bases, and 5 bases lay in between. CDR3 in amino acids: CASSSKNQPQHF. CDR3 coding DNA: TGTGCCAGCAGCTCAAAAAATCAGCCCCAGCATTTT.

The chain uses TRBV5-1 and TRBJ1-4; TRBD1 matches at 9 bases. The CDR3 is 15 amino acids. Germline CDR1 reads SGHRS; CDR2 reads YFSETQ. The junction had 9 bases not matched to a gene; V was cut back by 3 bases and J by 9 bases. This chain's CDR3 is CASSSGDREWKKLFF. CDR3 nucleotide sequence: TGCGCCAGCAGCTCTGGGGACAGGGAGTGGAAAAAACTGTTTTTT.

Here the CDR3 reads CASSLVSLNTEAFF. The CDR3 region has the DNA TGTGCCAGCAGCTTAGTATCACTTAACACTGAAGCTTTCTTT. The chain combines TRBV7-2 with TRBJ1-1; D remains unclear. CDR1 and CDR2 (germline): SGHTA, FQGNSA. Trimming took 1 base from V and 2 from J, leaving 8 bases between them. This CDR3 contains 14 residues.